The present T cell receptor beta chain was sequenced within a study of blood T cell repertoires in COVID-19 (dated by TCRdb to 2020 to 2021). Background for the entire study: Samples covering the acute and convalescent phases of COVID-19 were provided by collaborators in the United States, Italy and Spain. The material from the prospective study consisted of cDNA or gDNA derived from T cells, B-cell-depleted T cells, or PBMCs. Subjects who had been exposed to COVID-19, were actively infected with it, or had recovered from it provided the deeply sampled blood TCRbeta repertoires that made up the dataset. The repertoires were released in a freely available public database intended as a resource for research on the immune response to SARS-CoV-2. Samples were obtained from the ongoing ImmuneRACE study (first 160 participants) and from over a thousand subjects provided by 6 global collaborators. A de-identified subject ID, COVID-19 status, age in years and sex were almost always included in the sample metadata. Where available, HLA class I and class II types were taken from metadata supplied by the sample provider and were not determined by assay-based typing. Study-wide conclusions, independent of this receptor: The amount of clinical and demographic metadata varied by source and participant and was provided uncurated.

Each collaborating institution followed its own protocols to collect whole blood in K2EDTA tubes. For TCRbeta analysis, collaborators shipped samples as frozen whole blood, isolated PBMCs, or DNA extracted from either of those sample types. On this clone itself: Its antigen is still unknown. Base qualities are not provided; no much larger clone lies one nucleotide away.

V is pruned by 10 bases and J by 6 bases, leaving 10 bases of the junction without a gene match. The germline V gene (reference sequence) supplies CDR1 MNHNY and CDR2 SVGAGI. The CDR3 contains 14 residues, cysteine and phenylalanine counted. Just CDR3 DNA is preserved here, 42 bases in frame from base 1. TCRbeta CDR3 regions were amplified from genomic DNA by means of the immunoSEQ Assay, a bias-controlled multiplex PCR. The study's own analysis went as follows. The number of nucleated cells in each sample was estimated from the amplification of reference gene primers within the assay. To quantify the absolute abundance of each unique TCRbeta CDR3 rearrangement, sequence reads were collapsed and filtered. Productive Simpson clonality was computed per sample as the square root of Simpson's diversity index over productive rearrangements. The table was pulled from immuneACCESS by TCRdb, which kept in-frame rearrangements only. Such tables lose some clones; where checked, under half of the loss comes from unresolved V genes, and the rest has no known cause. D and trimming come from the DNA, and the V and J calls and clone size come from that table. This sample holds tens of thousands of clones; 65% to 85% were observed only once. 2.5% of the sample is in the top ten clones.

This TCR came from a man aged 50 to 60 with acute or convalescent COVID-19. Sequencing was performed on peripheral blood. This receptor chain uses TRBV6-6 and TRBJ2-7; 12 bases in the middle match TRBD2. The CDR3 here reads CATETSGRTIEQYF. The nucleotides read TGTGCCACCGAAACTAGCGGGAGGACAATCGAGCAGTACTTC.